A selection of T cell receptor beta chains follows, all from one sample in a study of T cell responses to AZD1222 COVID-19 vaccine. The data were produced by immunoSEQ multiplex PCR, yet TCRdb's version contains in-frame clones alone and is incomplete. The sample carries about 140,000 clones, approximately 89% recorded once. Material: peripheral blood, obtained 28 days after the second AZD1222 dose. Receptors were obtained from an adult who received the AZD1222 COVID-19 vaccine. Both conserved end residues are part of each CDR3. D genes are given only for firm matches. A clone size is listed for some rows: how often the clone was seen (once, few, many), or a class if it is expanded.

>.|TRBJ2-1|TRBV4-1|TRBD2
TGCGCCAGCAGCCAAGATGGACTAGCGGGCTACAATGAGCAGTTCTTC
CASSQDGLAGYNEQFF
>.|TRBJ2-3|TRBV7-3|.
TGTGCCAGCAGCTTAAGCCCCCGAAGCACAGATACGCAGTATTTT
CASSLSPRSTDTQYF
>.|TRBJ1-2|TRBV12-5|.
TGTGCTAGTGCCCCGGACAGAAACTATGGCTACACCTTC
CASAPDRNYGYTF
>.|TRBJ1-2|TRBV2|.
TGTGCCAGCAGGGACCGGGACCGTGGCTATGGCTACACCTTC
CASRDRDRGYGYTF
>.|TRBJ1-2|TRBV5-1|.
TGCGCCAGCAGCTTCAGCATTTACTATGGCTACACCTTC
CASSFSIYYGYTF
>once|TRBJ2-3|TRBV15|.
TGTGCCACCAGCAGAGCAGGCAGGAGCACAGATACGCAGTATTTT
CATSRAGRSTDTQYF
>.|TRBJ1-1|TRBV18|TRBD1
TGTGCCAGCTCGCCAACTGACAGGGACACTGAAGCTTTCTTT
CASSPTDRDTEAFF
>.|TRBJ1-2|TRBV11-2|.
TGTGCCAGCAGCCCCAGCCGGACAGCCTACTATGGCTACACCTTC
CASSPSRTAYYGYTF
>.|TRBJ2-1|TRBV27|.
TGTGCCAGCAGTGTTTTACAGGGTTACAATGAGCAGTTCTTC
CASSVLQGYNEQFF
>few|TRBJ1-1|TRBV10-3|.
TGTGCCATCAGTGAGGGGGGGACCTTGAACACTGAAGCTTTCTTT
CAISEGGTLNTEAFF
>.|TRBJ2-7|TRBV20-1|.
TGCAGTGCCGGGGACGGGTTAGAGCAGTACTTC
CSAGDGLEQYF
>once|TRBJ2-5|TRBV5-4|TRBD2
TGTGCCAGCAGCTTGGCCGATAGCGGGAGGCGGGTTTTTGGGACCCAGTACTTC
CASSLADSGRRVFGTQYF
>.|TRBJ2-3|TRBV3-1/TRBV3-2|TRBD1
TGTGCCAGCAGCCGGGACAGTAGTTTCGGGGATACGCAGTATTTT
CASSRDSSFGDTQYF
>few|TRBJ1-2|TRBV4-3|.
TGCGCCAGCAGCCAAGAGACCGGGGACTATGGCTACACCTTC
CASSQETGDYGYTF
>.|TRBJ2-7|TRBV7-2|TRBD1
TGTGCCAGCAGCAAAAGACAGGGCTCCTACGAGCAGTACTTC
CASSKRQGSYEQYF
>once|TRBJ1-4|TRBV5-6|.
TGTGCCAGCAGCTTTTTTCAGGGCACTAATGAAAAACTGTTTTTT
CASSFFQGTNEKLFF
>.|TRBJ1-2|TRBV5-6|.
TGTGCCAGCAGCTGGGGATCTGAGGGCGCGATCTATGGCTACACCTTC
CASSWGSEGAIYGYTF
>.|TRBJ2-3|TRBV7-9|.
TGTGCCAGCACCTTTAGTGGAACTACAGATACGCAGTATTTT
CASTFSGTTDTQYF
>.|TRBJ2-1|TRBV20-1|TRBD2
TGCAGTGCTAGTCGACTAGCGGGGGGTCGCTACTACAATGAGCAGTTCTTC
CSASRLAGGRYYNEQFF
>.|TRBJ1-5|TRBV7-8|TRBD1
TGTGCCAGCAGCCTACAGGGGAATCAGCCCCAGCATTTT
CASSLQGNQPQHF
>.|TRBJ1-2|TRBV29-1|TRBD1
TGCAGCGTCCAGGGGGATGGCTACACCTTC
CSVQGDGYTF
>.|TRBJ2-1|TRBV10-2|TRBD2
TGCGCCAGCATCCGGACTAGCTCCTACAATGAGCAGTTCTTC
CASIRTSSYNEQFF
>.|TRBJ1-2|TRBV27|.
TGTGCCAACAGTTTATTCGGACGGGCGTCTCTTGGCTACACCTTC
CANSLFGRASLGYTF
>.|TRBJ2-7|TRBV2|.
TGTGCCAGCAGGTCCTACGAGCAGTACTTC
CASRSYEQYF
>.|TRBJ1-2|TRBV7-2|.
TGTGCCAGCAGCTTCGCCGACAGAGACGACGATGGCTACACCTTC
CASSFADRDDDGYTF
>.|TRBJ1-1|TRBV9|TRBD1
TGTGCCAGCAGCGTAGCGGGACAGGGGTTGTCAGCTTTCTTT
CASSVAGQGLSAFF
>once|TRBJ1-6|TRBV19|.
TGTGCCAGTAGTATGCTTATCAATAATTCACCCCTCCACTTT
CASSMLINNSPLHF
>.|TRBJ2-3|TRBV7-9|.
TGTGCCAGCAGCTGGCGGAGTTCTAGCACAGATACGCAGTATTTT
CASSWRSSSTDTQYF
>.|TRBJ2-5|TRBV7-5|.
TGTGTCAGAAGCTCGGCAGTACAAGAGACCCAGTACTTC
CVRSSAVQETQYF
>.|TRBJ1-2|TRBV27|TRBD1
TGTGCCAGCAGTTCCGACAGGGACTACTATGGCTACACCTTC
CASSSDRDYYGYTF
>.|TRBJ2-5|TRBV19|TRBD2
TGTGCCAGTAGTATAGATCTCGGGGGGGGCTCGGAGACCCAGTACTTC
CASSIDLGGGSETQYF
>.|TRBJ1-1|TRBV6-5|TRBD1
TGTGCCAGCAGCCTACAGGGGGCCGGGAACACTGAAGCTTTCTTT
CASSLQGAGNTEAFF
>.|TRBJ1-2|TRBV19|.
TGTGCCAGTAGTCCAACTCCCCCCGGGAGAATAAATAACTATGGCTACACCTTC
CASSPTPPGRINNYGYTF
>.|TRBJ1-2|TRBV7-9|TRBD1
TGTGCCAGCAGCTCCGACCGGGACAGGCTAGACTACACCTTC
CASSSDRDRLDYTF
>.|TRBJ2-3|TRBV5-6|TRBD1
TGTGCCAGCAGCACCAGACAGGGGGCTGGAGATACGCAGTATTTT
CASSTRQGAGDTQYF
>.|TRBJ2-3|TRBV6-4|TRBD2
TGTGCCAGCAGGCCAGACCGGGAGGCCGGTACAGATACGCAGTATTTT
CASRPDREAGTDTQYF
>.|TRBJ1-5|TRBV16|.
TGTGCCAGCAGCCAAGGCGGTGGAGCCTATCAGCCCCAGCATTTT
CASSQGGGAYQPQHF
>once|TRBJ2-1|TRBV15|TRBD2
TGTGCCACCAGCAGGGGCATCGGGACTAGCGGGGGGTACCATGAGCAGTTCTTC
CATSRGIGTSGGYHEQFF
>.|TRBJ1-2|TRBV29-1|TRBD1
TGCAGCCTATGGACAGGCGGAGGCTACACCTTC
CSLWTGGGYTF
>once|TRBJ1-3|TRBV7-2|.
TGTGCCAGCAGCTTAGCGCCCCGCGGCTCTGGAAACACCATATATTTT
CASSLAPRGSGNTIYF
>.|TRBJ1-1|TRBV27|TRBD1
TGTGCCAGCAGTTTATCGGGGACAGGCAAAGCTTTCTTT
CASSLSGTGKAFF
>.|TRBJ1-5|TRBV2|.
TGTGCCAGCAGTGAGATGGCAGGCGATCAGCCCCAGCATTTT
CASSEMAGDQPQHF
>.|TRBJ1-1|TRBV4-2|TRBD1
TGTGCCAGCAGCCAGCCGGGACAGGTGAACACTGAAGCTTTCTTT
CASSQPGQVNTEAFF
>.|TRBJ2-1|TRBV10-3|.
TGTGCCACCATCCGGGACACGGACAATGAGCAGTTCTTC
CATIRDTDNEQFF
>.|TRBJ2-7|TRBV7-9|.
TGTGCCAGCAGCCGAACCTACGAGCAGTACTTC
CASSRTYEQYF
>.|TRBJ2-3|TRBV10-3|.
TGTGCCATCAGTGAATCAGGACTCGGCTCAGATACGCAGTATTTT
CAISESGLGSDTQYF
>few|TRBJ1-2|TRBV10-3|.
TGTGCCATCAGTGTACTTACCTATGGCTACACCTTC
CAISVLTYGYTF
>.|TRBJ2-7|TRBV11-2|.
TGTGCCAGCAGCCGGGACTACGAGCAGTACTTC
CASSRDYEQYF
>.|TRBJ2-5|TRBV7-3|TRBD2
TGTGCCAGCAGGAAATCGGGGGGGCAGCAAGAGACCCAGTACTTC
CASRKSGGQQETQYF
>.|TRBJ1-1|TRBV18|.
TGTGCCAGCTCACCTCTTTCTCTGGAGACTCTGAACACTGAAGCTTTCTTT
CASSPLSLETLNTEAFF
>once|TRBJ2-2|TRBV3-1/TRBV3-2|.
TGTGCCAGCAGCCCCCTTTTTGGGGCCGGGGAGCTGTTTTTT
CASSPLFGAGELFF
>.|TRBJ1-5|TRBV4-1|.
TGCGCCAGCAGCCAAGAGGGACAAAGAGGCAATCAGCCCCAGCATTTT
CASSQEGQRGNQPQHF
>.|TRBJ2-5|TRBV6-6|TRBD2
TGTGCCAGCAGTCCCTGGACTAGCGGGGTTGTACAAGAGACCCAGTACTTC
CASSPWTSGVVQETQYF